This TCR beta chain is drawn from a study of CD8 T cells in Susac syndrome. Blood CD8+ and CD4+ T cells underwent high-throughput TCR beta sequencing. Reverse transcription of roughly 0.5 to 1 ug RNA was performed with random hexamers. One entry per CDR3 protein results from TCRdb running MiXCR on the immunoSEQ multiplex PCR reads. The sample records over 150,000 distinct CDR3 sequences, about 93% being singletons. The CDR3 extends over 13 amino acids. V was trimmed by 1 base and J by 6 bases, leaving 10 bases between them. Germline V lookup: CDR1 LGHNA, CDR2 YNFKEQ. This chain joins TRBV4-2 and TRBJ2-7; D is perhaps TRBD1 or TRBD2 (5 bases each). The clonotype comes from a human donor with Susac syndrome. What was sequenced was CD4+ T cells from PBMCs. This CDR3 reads CASSQGGPGEQYF. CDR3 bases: TGTGCCAGCAGCCAAGGGGGACCCGGCGAGCAGTACTTC.